One and the same sample provided the 31 T cell receptor beta chains below, sequenced in a study of blood T cell repertoires in COVID-19. Method: immunoSEQ multiplex PCR; TCRdb's copy keeps in-frame clones and lacks some. The data contain around 250,000 clones, around 86% of them singletons. The sample taken for sequencing was peripheral blood. These receptors were collected from a man at least 80 years old with acute or convalescent COVID-19.

The chain links TRBV6-5 to TRBJ2-6; D call uncertain. CDR1 and CDR2 (germline): MNHEY, SVGAGI. The CDR3 has 13 residues. V was pared by 8 bases and J by 0 bases, with 5 bases between. The CDR3 nucleotides are TGTGCCAGCCAAATCTCTGGGGCCAACGTCCTGACTTTC. It specifies CASQISGANVLTF.

The CDR3 DNA sequence: TGCGCCAGCAGCCAAGGAACAGGGTGGGAGACCCAGTACTTC. Amino acid sequence: CASSQGTGWETQYF. The rearrangement joins TRBV5-1 to TRBJ2-5; possible D gene TRBD1, 6 bases. Germline CDR1 SGHRS, CDR2 YFSETQ. There are 14 residues in the CDR3. V was cut by 4 bases and J by 5 bases, with 15 bases left in between. Filled out from reference TRBV5-1 and TRBJ2-5, the complete variable domain reads KAGVTQTPRYLIKTRGQQVTLSCSPISGHRSVSWYQQTPGQGLQFLFEYFSETQRNKGNFPGRFSGRQFSNSRSEMNVSTLELGDSALYLCASSQGTGWETQYFGPGTRLLVL.

The CDR3 DNA reads TGCGCCAGCAGCCCACATCTTACTAGCGGGGGGGTTAACACCGGGGAGCTGTTTTTT. This sequence encodes CASSPHLTSGGVNTGELFF. The chain combines TRBV4-3 with TRBJ2-2; TRBD2 agrees at 13 bases. CDR1 and CDR2 from the germline V gene are LGHNA and YSLEER. With 4 bases clipped from V and 2 bases from J, the junction kept 10 bases outside the gene matches. This CDR3 contains 19 residues.

This clone was recorded once. Written as DNA, the CDR3 is TGTGCCAGTACTGAGGGACTCATCAATCAGCCCCAGCATTTT. This sequence encodes CASTEGLINQPQHF. The rearrangement joins TRBV19 to TRBJ1-5; a possible D gene is TRBD1 (5 bases). Trimming took 7 bases from V and 3 from J, leaving 13 bases between them. Germline CDR1 reads LNHDA; CDR2 reads SQIVND (reference sequence). The CDR3 spans 14 residues.

The CDR3 DNA reads TGTGCCAGCAGCCAACAAACTACGGGGGAAAAACTGTTTTTT. Translated: CASSQQTTGEKLFF. The chain couples TRBV11-2 to TRBJ1-4; D is unclear. This CDR3 contains 14 residues. Per germline, CDR1 SGHAT and CDR2 FQNNGV. Deletions cut 5 bases from V and 8 bases from J, with 15 bases between. The whole variable domain, remainder taken from reference TRBV11-2 and TRBJ1-4, is EAGVAQSPRYKIIEKRQSVAFWCNPISGHATLYWYQQILGQGPKLLIQFQNNGVVDDSQLPKDRFSAERLKGVDSTLKIQPAKLEDSAVYLCASSQQTTGEKLFFGSGTQLSVL.

The DNA for the CDR3 is TGCGCCAGCAGCGCTGGTGGGGGGGAGGACACTGAAGCTTTCTTT. Amino acid sequence: CASSAGGGEDTEAFF. The J gene is TRBJ1-1, the V gene TRBV5-1; D might be TRBD1 (5 bases). Looked up from germline, CDR1 is SGHRS and CDR2 is YFSETQ. The CDR3 spans 15 residues. The V and J ends lost 4 bases and 3 bases respectively, with 16 bases between them.

This chain's CDR3 is CASSRDRKDQPQHF. The CDR3 DNA sequence: TGTGCCAGCAGCAGGGACAGGAAAGATCAGCCCCAGCATTTT. The chain links TRBV11-2 to TRBJ1-5; 8 bases map to TRBD1. CDR3 length: 14 amino acids. Germline values: CDR1 SGHAT, CDR2 FQNNGV. The junction had 5 bases not matched to a gene; V was cut back by 5 bases and J by 5 bases.

V usage is TRBV6-4 and J usage is TRBJ2-7, with TRBD1 matching over 9 bases. The germline V gene has CDR1 MRHNA and CDR2 SNTAGT. This CDR3 is built from 15 residues. With V trimmed by 5 bases and J by 0 bases, 5 bases remained unmatched. CDR3 coding DNA: TGTGCCAGCAGTTACGGACAGGGGAGCTCCTACGAGCAGTACTTC. Translation: CASSYGQGSSYEQYF.

The V and J genes are TRBV19 and TRBJ2-1; 13 positions agree with TRBD2. The V and J ends lost 5 bases and 7 bases, in that order; junction bases with no gene match: 8. From germline, CDR1 is LNHDA and CDR2 SQIVND (reference sequence). The CDR3 covers 16 residues. The DNA for the CDR3 is TGTGCCAGTAGTCGAACTAGCGGGAGGGCCGGTAATGAGCAGTTCTTC. Protein: CASSRTSGRAGNEQFF. The variable domain in full, with the rest retrieved from reference TRBV19 and TRBJ2-1, is DGGITQSPKYLFRKEGQNVTLSCEQNLNHDAMYWYRQDPGQGLRLIYYSQIVNDFQKGDIAEGYSVSREKKESFPLTVTSAQKNPTAFYLCASSRTSGRAGNEQFFGPGTRLTVL.

This chain connects TRBV11-2 to TRBJ1-1; TRBD1 matches 9 bases. The CDR3 consists of 14 residues. The V gene end was trimmed by 5 bases and the J gene end by 8 bases; junction bases not matched to a gene: 9. CDR1 is SGHAT and CDR2 is FQNNGV in the germline V gene. CDR3 DNA: TGTGCCAGCAGCCCAAGGGTGACAGGGGGGGAAGCTTTCTTT. This gives the protein CASSPRVTGGEAFF.

The gene calls are TRBV11-2 and TRBJ2-3, with 13 bases that match TRBD2. The trim removed 5 bases at V and 4 bases at J, leaving 6 bases unmatched. The CDR3 extends over 16 amino acids. Germline V gives CDR1 SGHAT, CDR2 FQNNGV. CDR3 sequence (DNA): TGTGCCAGCAGCGGGCGACTAGCGGGGGGAGCAGATACGCAGTATTTT. Its translation is CASSGRLAGGADTQYF.

This clone was seen a single time. This rearrangement joins TRBV29-1 to TRBJ2-7; a weak D match, TRBD2 (6 bases). Per the germline V gene, CDR1 is SQVTM and CDR2 is ANQGSEA. Trimming left V 7 bases short and J 6 bases short, with 19 bases between. CDR3 size: 13 residues. The CDR3 spells CSAGLSSQGEQYF. The CDR3 DNA reads TGCAGCGCAGGACTAAGCTCTCAGGGCGAGCAGTACTTC.

The chain uses TRBV5-5 and TRBJ1-2; 7 bases align to TRBD1. After removal of 5 bases from V and 4 bases from J, the junction contained 11 bases not matched to a gene. Germline V gene sequence: CDR1 SGHKS, CDR2 YYEKEE (reference sequence). There are 15 residues in the CDR3. The CDR3 nucleotides read TGTGCCAGCAGACTCGATCCGGGACAGAGCTATGGCTACACCTTC. This codes for CASRLDPGQSYGYTF.

The chain uses TRBV19 and TRBJ2-3, with D possibly TRBD1 on 6 matching bases. CDR1 is LNHDA, CDR2 SQIVND, per germline (reference sequence). V lost 9 bases to trimming and J lost 4 bases, with 11 bases between them. CDR3 length equals 12 residues. The CDR3 loop reads CASRQVADTQYF. Written as DNA, the CDR3 is TGTGCCAGCCGACAGGTGGCAGATACGCAGTATTTT.

J is TRBJ2-7 and V is TRBV6-5, with 9 bases lining up with TRBD1. This CDR3 region has 14 residues. Trimming took 2 bases from V and 9 from J; bases not matched to a gene: 8. CDR1 is MNHEY and CDR2 is SVGAGI in the germline V gene. CDR3 in DNA: TGTGCCAGCAGTTACAACCGACAGGGGGGTAGGCAGTACTTC. Protein: CASSYNRQGGRQYF.

The V and J genes are TRBV18 and TRBJ2-1; 10 bases align to TRBD1. The CDR3 consists of 17 residues. Trimming removed 3 bases from V and 1 base from J; junction bases left unmatched: 6. Germline V gene lookup returns CDR1 KGHSH and CDR2 LQKENI. CDR3 loop: CASSPSPGQGSYNEQFF. For the CDR3, the DNA is TGTGCCAGCTCACCGTCTCCGGGACAGGGGTCCTACAATGAGCAGTTCTTC.

In its sample, this clone was seen a few times. This chain connects TRBV5-1 to TRBJ2-2, with unresolved D. V lost 3 bases and J 5 bases, leaving 14 bases between the germline ends. The CDR3 has 15 residues. The germline gives CDR1 SGHRS, CDR2 YFSETQ. CDR3 loop: CASSSRASGTGELFF. The CDR3, as DNA: TGCGCCAGCAGCTCCCGCGCCTCGGGTACCGGGGAGCTGTTTTTT.

This chain uses TRBV12-3 or TRBV12-4 with TRBJ1-2; tentatively, D is TRBD1 (6 bases). The CDR3 length is 13 residues. The V gene lost 6 bases and the J gene lost 4 bases, with 12 bases spanning the gap. In DNA form, the CDR3 reads TGTGCCAGCAGCAGACAGGTATCCTATGGCTACACCTTC. Translating gives CASSRQVSYGYTF.

The chain recombines TRBV7-6 with TRBJ2-1; TRBD1 aligns across 11 bases. This CDR3 spans 16 amino acids. Germline V gene data show CDR1 as SGHVS and CDR2 as FNYEAQ. J gave up 8 bases and V 6 bases, and 12 bases lay outside the gene matches. CDR3: CASSLHPGQGVYEQFF. CDR3 in DNA: TGTGCCAGCAGTTTACACCCGGGACAGGGGGTTTATGAGCAGTTCTTC.

Details on this clone: At the DNA level, this CDR3 is encoded by other sequences in the same sample as well. This chain connects TRBV6-5 to TRBJ2-2, with 7 bases fitting TRBD1. V lost 8 bases and J lost 1; bases outside the gene matches: 4. The germline gives CDR1 MNHEY, CDR2 SVGAGI. The CDR3 is 14 amino acids. Written as DNA, the CDR3 is TGTGCCAGCTCCCGGACAGGGAACACCGGGGAGCTGTTTTTT. This encodes CASSRTGNTGELFF.

The rearrangement links TRBV4-3 to TRBJ2-7, with D maybe TRBD1 (6 bases). Trimming shortened V by 4 bases and J by 3 bases, and 22 bases separated the two germline ends. This CDR3 is 17 amino acids long. CDR1 is LGHNA and CDR2 is YSLEER in the germline V gene. For the CDR3, the DNA is TGCGCCAGCAGCCCCGCAGGGCCATGGGACACTAGCTACGAGCAGTACTTC. Protein: CASSPAGPWDTSYEQYF.

The V call is TRBV28, the J call TRBJ2-5, with 10 bases lining up with TRBD2. After removal of 2 bases from V and 5 bases from J, the junction contained 2 bases not matched to a gene. Germline assignment: CDR1 MDHEN and CDR2 SYDVKM. The CDR3 totals 14 residues. CDR3 nucleotides: TGTGCCAGCAGTTTACTAGCGGGGGTGGAGACCCAGTACTTC. It codes for CASSLLAGVETQYF.

Of note for this clone: Other DNA sequences of this sample code for an identical CDR3. V is TRBV4-3 and J is TRBJ1-1; 10 bases map to TRBD1. CDR1 and CDR2 (germline): LGHNA, YSLEER. The ends lost 4 bases at V and 4 bases at J; junction bases unmatched: 3. The CDR3 is made up of 14 amino acids. In nucleotides, the CDR3 is TGCGCCAGCAGCCGAAGGACAGGGGGCACTGAAGCTTTCTTT. This translates into CASSRRTGGTEAFF.

The chain's CDR3 is CASSWDRGRETQYF. For the CDR3, the DNA is TGTGCCAGCAGTTGGGACAGGGGACGAGAGACCCAGTACTTC. The chain recombines TRBV28 with TRBJ2-5; TRBD1 agrees at 10 bases. J lost 4 bases, V lost 4 bases, and 3 bases had no gene match. The CDR3 has 14 residues. The germline V gene encodes CDR1 MDHEN and CDR2 SYDVKM.

This clone occurred a few times. This chain links TRBV5-1 with TRBJ2-2, with 8 bases identical to TRBD2. V was clipped by 0 bases and J by 2 bases; unmatched bases: 6. The germline V gene encodes CDR1 SGHRS and CDR2 YFSETQ. This CDR3 contains 17 residues. CDR3 DNA: TGCGCCAGCAGCTTGGACAGGGCGGGAGGAAACACCGGGGAGCTGTTTTTT. This codes for CASSLDRAGGNTGELFF. Full variable domain (outside the CDR3, taken from reference TRBV5-1 and TRBJ2-2): KAGVTQTPRYLIKTRGQQVTLSCSPISGHRSVSWYQQTPGQGLQFLFEYFSETQRNKGNFPGRFSGRQFSNSRSEMNVSTLELGDSALYLCASSLDRAGGNTGELFFGEGSRLTVL.

The J gene is TRBJ2-1, the V gene TRBV28; D ambiguous. This CDR3 contains 14 residues. CDR1 is MDHEN and CDR2 is SYDVKM in the germline V gene. The V and J ends lost 2 bases and 10 bases respectively, with 15 bases between them. CDR3 amino acids: CASSLIAFEAEQFF. CDR3 DNA sequence: TGTGCCAGCAGTTTAATAGCATTTGAGGCGGAGCAGTTCTTC.

The genes are TRBV29-1 and TRBJ2-3; D gene unclear. V was cut by 5 bases and J by 6 bases, with 15 bases left in between. Germline values: CDR1 SQVTM, CDR2 ANQGSEA. CDR3 length equals 13 residues. Written as DNA, the CDR3 is TGCAGCGTTCTTCTGATCCCGAGGGATACGCAGTATTTT. This codes for CSVLLIPRDTQYF.

This clone was seen just once. The chain links TRBV27 to TRBJ1-1, with TRBD1 as a possible D gene (5 bases). The CDR3 is 13 residues long. From germline, CDR1 is MNHEY and CDR2 SMNVEV (reference sequence). V shed 2 bases and J shed 8 bases, with 12 bases lying between them. Written as DNA, the CDR3 is TGTGCCAGCAGTTTAAGGTGGGGCAGGGAAGCTTTCTTT. Its translation: CASSLRWGREAFF.

V usage is TRBV5-5 and J usage is TRBJ1-2; 8 nucleotides line up with TRBD1. V was clipped by 0 bases and J by 5 bases; unmatched bases: 12. Germline lookup yields CDR1 SGHKS and CDR2 YYEKEE (reference sequence). This CDR3 comprises 17 residues. CDR3: CASSLGPSPQGVYGYTF. CDR3 nucleotide sequence: TGTGCCAGCAGCTTGGGACCCTCGCCACAGGGGGTGTATGGCTACACCTTC.

The chain employs TRBV25-1 and TRBJ1-2, with D possibly being TRBD1 (6 bases). The CDR3 covers 14 residues. Trimming took 1 base from V and 4 from J, leaving 10 bases between them. CDR1 MGHDK and CDR2 SYGVNS come from the germline V gene. CDR3 in amino acids: CASSESGGPYGYTF. The CDR3 DNA follows: TGTGCCAGCAGTGAATCGGGGGGGCCCTATGGCTACACCTTC.

A few counts support this clone. The chain recombines TRBV5-4 with TRBJ1-2, with 10 positions matching TRBD1. This CDR3 is 14 amino acids long. V shed 4 bases, J shed 5 bases, and the junction held 5 bases outside the gene matches. Germline V gene lookup returns CDR1 SGHNT and CDR2 YYREEE (reference sequence). The CDR3 reads CASSPTGGWYGYTF. CDR3 nucleotide sequence: TGTGCCAGCAGCCCGACAGGGGGCTGGTATGGCTACACCTTC.